This T cell receptor (beta chain) was recovered during a study of blood T cells in healthy people across ages. General observations from the study: Observed TCR beta diversity per million T cells went down as age went up. This fall followed a roughly linear course with age. There were more naive CD4+ cells and higher diversity in long-lived donors than in aged donors.

Isolation yielded PBMCs, at least 7 million per sample, in every case. Note on this clonotype: The antigen remains unidentified.

Germline V gene data show CDR1 as SGHDT and CDR2 as YYEEEE. V lost 0 bases and J lost 13; bases outside the gene matches: 19. The CDR3 has 17 residues. Sample-barcoded 5' priming and a J-beta primer mix drove a second PCR of roughly 7 to 11 cycles. MiXCR was run by TCRdb on the 5' RACE reads, yielding one entry per CDR3 protein. The sample holds approximately 800,000 distinct CDR3 sequences, 35% to 40% seen once. J is TRBJ2-1 and V is TRBV5-6, with 7 nucleotides matching TRBD2. Source material: blood. The source of this sequence is a man aged 18 to 29 in good health. The CDR3 protein is CASSLVSAGVRKETQFF. The DNA for the CDR3 is TGTGCCAGCAGCTTGGTTTCCGCGGGGGTCAGAAAAGAGACCCAGTTCTTC. Full variable domain (remainder filled in from reference TRBV5-6 and TRBJ2-1): DAGVTQSPTHLIKTRGQQVTLRCSPKSGHDTVSWYQQALGQGPQFIFQYYEEEERQRGNFPDRFSGHQFPNYSSELNVNALLLGDSALYLCASSLVSAGVRKETQFFGPGTRLTVL.